This T cell receptor beta chain came from a study of HIV-infected children after antiretroviral therapy interruption. About the research overall: Median age was roughly 9.3 years (interruption) and about 8 years (continuous).

The TCR library was built from RNA with a 3' RACE protocol and unique molecular identifiers. One entry per CDR3 protein, called by TCRdb with MiXCR from the 3' RACE reads. The sample has approximately 89,000 distinct CDR3 sequences, 6.9% seen once. The CDR3 is made up of 14 amino acids. The germline V and J ends were trimmed by 3 bases and 4 bases, with 10 bases remaining between them. The study's findings and limits: Naive CD4+ Gini coefficient rose by interruption end, suggesting clonal expansion.

This clonotype was detected ten times or more. Its antigen is unidentified. Documented treatment: PENTA 11 planned treatment interruption arm or continuous ART arm. From thawed PBMCs, naive CD4+ CD45RA+ CD45RO- T cells were sorted. The sample here was CD45RA+ CD4+ T cells from PBMCs, pooled from several time points, taken from a donor given antiretroviral therapy, either interrupted or continuous. Specified subset: naive CD4+ CD45RA+ CD45RO- T cells. V usage is TRBV12-3 or TRBV12-4 and J usage is TRBJ1-5; D gene unclear. The clonotype originates from a pool of human donors with HIV. Here the CDR3 DNA reads TGTGCCAGCAGTTTTGGGCCTAAAAATCAGCCCCAGCATTTT. Its protein is CASSFGPKNQPQHF.